Sequencing of this T cell receptor (beta chain) was carried out in a study of CD8+CD57+ T cells in acquired aplastic anemia. Study overall: Sorted CD4+ and CD8+ cells yielded roughly 3.2 ug of DNA on average.

Genomic DNA provided the template from which TCR beta VDJ and CDR3 profiles were obtained. TCRdb analysed the reads with MiXCR anew, one entry per CDR3 protein. The sample has roughly 260,000 distinct CDR3 sequences, more than 45% seen once. Remarks on this clonotype: The antigen is undetermined.

This CDR3 is built from 14 residues. Germline CDR1 is SEHNR and CDR2 is FQNEAQ (reference sequence). V was cut by 1 base and J by 2 bases, with 6 bases left in between. The study, taken as a whole, reports: Found in both controls and patients were some 31 CD8+ CDR3 sequences.

CD8+CD57+ cell expansion, shown by flow cytometry, had occurred in the patients selected for sequencing. The study sampled blood from patients who had received no therapy. This chain links TRBV7-9 with TRBJ1-3; D uncertain. The material sequenced was sorted CD4+, CD8+, or CD8+CD57+ T cells (not recorded which) from PBMCs. The clonotype was recovered from a human donor with aplastic anemia. This CDR3 is CASSLVVAGNTIYF. CDR3 nucleotides: TGTGCCAGCAGCTTAGTGGTGGCTGGAAACACCATATATTTT.